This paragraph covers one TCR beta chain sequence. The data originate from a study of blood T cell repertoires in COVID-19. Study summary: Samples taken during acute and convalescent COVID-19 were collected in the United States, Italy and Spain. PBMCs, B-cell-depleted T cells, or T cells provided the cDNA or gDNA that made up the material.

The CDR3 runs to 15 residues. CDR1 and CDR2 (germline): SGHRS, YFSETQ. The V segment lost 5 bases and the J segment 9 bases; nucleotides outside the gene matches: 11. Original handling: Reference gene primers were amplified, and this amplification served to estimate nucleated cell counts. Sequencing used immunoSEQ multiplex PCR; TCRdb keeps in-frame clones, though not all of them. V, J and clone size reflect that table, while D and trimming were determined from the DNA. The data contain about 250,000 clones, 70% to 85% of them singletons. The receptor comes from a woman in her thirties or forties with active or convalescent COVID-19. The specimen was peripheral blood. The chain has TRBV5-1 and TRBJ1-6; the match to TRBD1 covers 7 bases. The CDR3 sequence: CASSPMTGFGSPLHF. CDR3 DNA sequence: TGCGCCAGCAGTCCGATGACAGGGTTTGGTTCACCCCTCCACTTT.